Included here is one T cell receptor beta chain sequence, with context. Antigen: not known. A multiplex PCR was run with 60 Vbeta primers and 13 Jbeta primers. This table comes from immunoSEQ multiplex PCR, and its TCRdb copy is limited to in-frame clones, with some not included. The table lists about 74,000 clones, around 70% of them singletons. These data are taken from a study of cytomegalovirus exposure and HLA in healthy donors. Study as a whole: A prior analysis found about 120 million unique TCR beta sequences from around 180 million T cells. General study results and limits: Generally TCR sequences proved uncommon, though certain public TCRs appeared in numerous donors. In a later analysis, specific HLA alleles were associated with some 16,000 TCR beta sequences at a 0.05 false discovery rate. In most subjects, TCR beta sequences reportedly gave accurate predictions of HLA-A and HLA-B alleles.

Sequenced material: PBMCs. The sequence came from a woman in her thirties or forties in good health and CMV-seropositive.

The CDR3 DNA follows: TGTGCCAGCAGCCCAGGGGCAGGGATTAGGCCCCAGCATTTT. Translated: CASSPGAGIRPQHF. The rearrangement links TRBV7-9 to TRBJ1-5; possibly TRBD1 for D (6 bases). The CDR3 loop spans 14 amino acids. Germline-derived CDR1 and CDR2 are SEHNR and FQNEAQ (reference sequence). V was clipped by 5 bases and J by 9 bases, with 17 bases between them.